The 7 T cell receptor beta chains listed next were all sequenced from one sample in a study of blood T cell repertoires in COVID-19. Only in-frame clones appear in the TCRdb table, and some are missing; sequencing was by immunoSEQ multiplex PCR. The repertoire includes 250,000 to 350,000 clones, around nine tenths of them detected once, and about 11% sits in the top ten. Input material: peripheral blood. Receptors originate from a woman aged 25 to 39 with COVID-19, enrolled during active disease.

This rearrangement joins TRBV7-3 to TRBJ1-2, with D tentatively TRBD1 (6 bases). V lost 5 bases and J lost 2, with 15 bases in between. Germline-derived CDR1 and CDR2 are SGHTA and FQGTGA. This CDR3 comprises 15 residues. The CDR3 DNA is TGTGCCAGCAGCCCTCACCCTCAGGGGAACTATGGCTACACCTTC. Translated: CASSPHPQGNYGYTF.

The J gene is TRBJ1-3, the V gene TRBV5-1, with TRBD1 matching 9 bases. The CDR3 extends over 17 amino acids. V lost 0 bases to trimming and J lost 2 bases; unmatched junction nucleotides: 6. Per germline, CDR1 SGHRS and CDR2 YFSETQ. In nucleotides, the CDR3 is TGCGCCAGCAGCTTGGGGACAACAGGGGGCGCTGGAAACACCATATATTTT. Translated, it gives CASSLGTTGGAGNTIYF.

This clone was counted a few times. The genes are TRBV7-8 and TRBJ2-7, with TRBD2 matching over 13 bases. The CDR3 is 15 amino acids. The germline gives CDR1 SGHVS, CDR2 FQNEAQ. J gave up 3 bases and V 3 bases, and 2 bases lay outside the gene matches. In DNA form, the CDR3 reads TGTGCCAGCAGCTTGGGGACTAGCGGGATCTACGAGCAGTACTTC. This gives the protein CASSLGTSGIYEQYF.

This chain links TRBV20-1 with TRBJ1-1; D is undetermined. Germline V gives CDR1 DFQATT, CDR2 SNEGSKA (reference sequence). The CDR3 has 11 amino acids. V lost 6 bases and J 3 bases, leaving 8 bases between the germline ends. The CDR3 nucleotides are TGCAGTGCCGGGAGGGACACTGAAGCTTTCTTT. Protein product: CSAGRDTEAFF.

The genes are TRBV30 and TRBJ1-1; TRBD1 matches at 7 bases. This CDR3 has 13 amino acids. The junction had 5 bases not matched to a gene; V was cut back by 7 bases and J by 0 bases. Looked up from germline, CDR1 is GTSNPN and CDR2 is SVGIG (reference sequence). The CDR3 DNA is TGTGCCTTGAGAGACAGGGTGAACACTGAAGCTTTCTTT. This codes for CALRDRVNTEAFF.

The V and J genes are TRBV14 and TRBJ2-2; 15 bases are shared with TRBD2. The germline V gene has CDR1 SGHDN and CDR2 FVKESK. V was clipped by 2 bases and J by 3 bases; unmatched bases: 7. This CDR3 is built from 19 residues. In DNA form, the CDR3 reads TGTGCCAGCAGCCAAAAGGGACTAGCGGGAGGTTTGGACACCGGGGAGCTGTTTTTT. Translated, it gives CASSQKGLAGGLDTGELFF.

V and J are TRBV5-1 and TRBJ2-5, with a weak D call TRBD2 (6 bases). The CDR3 loop spans 14 amino acids. Per germline, CDR1 SGHRS and CDR2 YFSETQ. Trimming stripped 0 bases from V and 2 bases from J, with 8 bases between. The CDR3 region is CASSLARGQETQYF. The CDR3 DNA reads as TGCGCCAGCAGCTTGGCTCGGGGGCAAGAGACCCAGTACTTC.